The 20 T cell receptor delta chains presented below share a single source sample, sequenced in a study of γδ T cells in repeated Plasmodium falciparum infection. TCRdb re-called the multiplex PCR reads using CATT. The repertoire holds roughly 86,000 delta-chain clones, almost 1.5% seen once, with 7% to 9.5% in the top ten. Gammadelta T cells were flow-sorted from PBMC into Vgamma9/Vdelta2+ and Vdelta2-negative populations for bulk analysis. The specimen sequenced was gamma-delta T cells from blood. Source of these receptors: a pool of human donors (malaria-infected and uninfected, not separated).

Of note for this clone: This likely traces to a read error, being one base from a far larger clone. This CDR3 is also generated by other DNA sequences in the sample. The chain combines TRDV1 with TRDJ1; TRDD3 matches at 8 bases. The CDR3 runs 17 residues. Unmatched junction bases numbered 9, after V lost 2 bases and J lost 1 base. In germline, CDR1 is TSWWSYY, CDR2 QGS. Here the CDR3 reads CALGEIWGSPLTDKLIF. The CDR3 coding sequence is TGTGCTCTTGGGGAAATCTGGGGGAGTCCCCTCACCGATAAACTCATCTTT.

This clone was counted a few times. This probably arose from a read error, given a far larger clone one base away. Within the sample, other DNA sequences also encode this same CDR3. The rearrangement links TRDV1 to TRDJ1; D possibly matches TRDD2 or TRDD3 (5 bases each). The CDR3 totals 22 residues. Germline values: CDR1 TSWWSYY, CDR2 QGS. The CDR3 DNA reads as TGTGCTCTTGGGGACTACCACCGCCCTACGTACGACTGGACGGGCGCCACCAATAAACTCATCTTT. Protein product: CALGDYHRPTYDWTGATNKLIF.

This clone was observed a few times. TCRdb lists the protein of a much larger clone for this DNA, which differs at residues 8 and 16, so this is likely a read error; the protein given here is translated from the DNA itself. The rearrangement links TRAV38-2/DV8 to TRDJ1, with 10 positions matching TRDD3. The CDR3 is made up of 21 amino acids. Germline lookup yields CDR1 TSESDYY and CDR2 QEAYKQQN. Trimming at V came to 0 bases and at J to 3 bases, leaving 20 bases not matched to a gene. CDR3 residues: CAYRSGQVLPYLTGGSDKLIF. Here the CDR3 DNA reads TGTGCTTATAGGAGCGGCCAGGTCCTACCGTACCTAACTGGGGGATCCGATAAACTCATCTTT.

This clone was seen only a few times. It is likely a read error: a sequence one base away is far more abundant. At the DNA level, this CDR3 is encoded by other sequences in the same sample as well. The genes are TRDV1 and TRDJ1; 8 bases fit TRDD2. The germline V gene encodes CDR1 TSWWSYY and CDR2 QGS. Losses at the gene ends were 1 base for V and 0 bases for J; bases not matched to a gene: 25. This CDR3 contains 23 residues. The CDR3 sequence is CALGEPSPTTSYFWSPYTDKLIF. The DNA of the CDR3 is TGTGCTCTTGGGGAACCCTCACCGACAACTTCCTACTTCTGGTCTCCGTACACCGATAAACTCATCTTT.

This clone was found many times. The chain couples TRDV2 to TRDJ2; D perhaps matches TRDD3 (6 bases). Germline V CDR1 and CDR2: GEAIGNYY, EKD. There are 15 residues in the CDR3. V dropped 0 bases and J dropped 0 bases, with 7 bases sitting between them. As DNA, the CDR3 is TGTGCCTGTGACACCGGGGATGCTTTGACAGCACAACTCTTCTTT. Translating gives CACDTGDALTAQLFF.

The sample holds a few counts of this clone. TCRdb attributes to this sequence the protein of a much larger clone, which differs from the DNA translation at residue 7; a read error is likely, and the protein displayed is translated from the DNA. V gene TRDV1 combines with J gene TRDJ1, with 11 bases fitting TRDD3. CDR3 size: 19 residues. The V and J ends lost 0 bases and 2 bases, in that order; junction bases with no gene match: 11. From germline, CDR1 is TSWWSYY and CDR2 QGS. CDR3 nucleotide sequence: TGTGCTCTTGGGGAACTCGGGCCCGAACTGGGGGATAATACCGATAAACTCATCTTT. This gives the protein CALGELGPELGDNTDKLIF.

On this clone itself: The protein TCRdb gives is from a much larger clone and does not agree with this DNA's translation at residue 3, likely a read error; the protein shown here comes from the DNA. The chain has TRDV2 and TRDJ1; 9 nucleotides agree with TRDD3. TCRdb is silent on the J gene; assignment here came from matching the DNA to germline. The CDR3 contains 16 residues. Germline values: CDR1 GEAIGNYY, CDR2 EKD. Here the CDR3 reads CARDTVSTGGASKLIF. DNA for the CDR3: TGTGCCCGTGACACCGTCAGTACTGGGGGAGCGTCAAAACTCATCTTT.

Details on this clone: This could be a read error, since a much larger clone is one nucleotide away. The V gene is TRDV1, the J gene TRDJ1; D is perhaps TRDD3 (6 bases). The CDR3 has 21 amino acids. Germline V gives CDR1 TSWWSYY, CDR2 QGS. Trimming took 4 bases from V and 4 from J, leaving 34 bases between them. CDR3 sequence reads: CALGGLGLRTVGISLSDKLIF. CDR3 DNA sequence: TGTGCTCTTGGGGGACTAGGTCTTAGGACCGTGGGGATTAGTCTTAGCGATAAACTCATCTTT.

This clone occurred many times. The chain links TRDV1 to TRDJ1, with D possibly matching TRDD3 (6 bases). The CDR3 spans 17 residues. The V end lost 1 base, the J end lost 5 bases, and 20 bases lay between the germline ends. Looked up from germline, CDR1 is TSWWSYY and CDR2 is QGS. CDR3 in amino acids: CALGEPFHARLGDKLIF. CDR3 DNA: TGTGCTCTTGGGGAACCCTTTCACGCAAGGCTGGGGGATAAACTCATCTTT.

This clone was seen repeatedly, ten times or more. The chain couples TRDV2 to TRDJ1; 10 nucleotides match TRDD3. TCRdb lists no J gene, so it was determined here by aligning the DNA to germline. The CDR3 spans 21 residues. Germline V lookup: CDR1 GEAIGNYY, CDR2 EKD. The V gene end was trimmed by 0 bases and the J gene end by 0 bases; junction bases not matched to a gene: 18. The CDR3 DNA reads TGTGCCTGTGACACCGTTAGTACTGGGGGATCCCGCGACAAGTACACCGATAAACTCATCTTT. Its protein is CACDTVSTGGSRDKYTDKLIF.

This clone rates as medium-sized (0.01 to 0.1%). This chain links TRDV2 with TRDJ1; the match to TRDD3 covers 10 bases. This CDR3 is 16 amino acids long. Germline loops: CDR1 GEAIGNYY, CDR2 EKD. V trimming: 3 bases; J trimming: 0 bases; junction bases outside the gene matches: 6. The CDR3 loop reads CACDGYWGIYTDKLIF. Written as DNA, the CDR3 is TGTGCCTGTGACGGCTACTGGGGGATTTACACCGATAAACTCATCTTT.

This clone has only a few counts. The protein that TCRdb holds for this DNA derives from a much larger clone and differs from the translated DNA at residue 14, which likely indicates a read error; the protein shown here is translated from the DNA. V gene TRDV1 combines with J gene TRDJ2; weak D call: TRDD3 (8 bases). The length of the CDR3 is 23 residues. Germline V gives CDR1 TSWWSYY, CDR2 QGS. The V end was cut by 1 base, the J end by 0 bases, with 30 bases between. CDR3 nucleotide sequence: TGTGCTCTTGGGGAACAACTTCCTAAACTCTACTGGGGGGCCCGCACTTTGACAGCACAACTCTTCTTT. This sequence encodes CALGEQLPKLYWGARTLTAQLFF.

The sample holds a few counts of this clone. The protein in TCRdb stems from a much larger clone and differs at residue 18 from this DNA's translation, likely a read error; here the protein is translated from the DNA. V gene TRDV1 combines with J gene TRDJ1, with TRDD3 matching 10 bases. The J gene was not available in TCRdb and was assigned here by matching the DNA to germline segments. CDR1 and CDR2 from the germline V gene are TSWWSYY and QGS. This CDR3 contains 22 residues. CDR3 sequence: CALGDEVTSYHTGGSHTGKLIF. The CDR3 DNA is TGTGCTCTTGGGGATGAGGTTACTTCCTACCATACTGGGGGATCCCACACCGGTAAACTCATCTTT.

With respect to this clone: TCRdb pairs this DNA with a much larger clone's protein that differs at residue 5, likely a read error; the protein shown was translated from the DNA. J is TRDJ2 and V is TRDV2; 10 bases match TRDD3. TCRdb records no J gene; here it was assigned by comparing the DNA to germline. With V trimmed by 3 bases and J by 0 bases, 12 bases remained unmatched. This CDR3 contains 19 residues. Germline loops: CDR1 GEAIGNYY, CDR2 EKD. The CDR3 DNA sequence: TGTGCCTGTGACGCCCGACTTTACTGGGGGATTCCTTTGACAGCACAACTCTTCTTT. This gives the protein CACDARLYWGIPLTAQLFF.

This clone was seen a handful of times. One base separates it from a far larger clone, so it is likely a read error. The same CDR3 is also encoded by other DNA sequences in this sample. This chain uses TRDV3 with TRDJ1; 12 positions match TRDD3. The germline CDR1 and CDR2 sequences are TVYSNPD and GDNSRS (reference sequence). This CDR3 is 21 amino acids long. The DNA of the CDR3 is TGTGCTTTTAAATCGGCGGCGGCGACTGGGGGATACAGGGGGTACACCGATAAACTCATCTTT. Amino acids: CAFKSAAATGGYRGYTDKLIF. Using reference TRDV3 and TRDJ1 for the parts outside the CDR3, the full variable domain is CDKVTQSSPDQTVASGSEVVLLCTYDTVYSNPDLFWYRIRPDYSFQFVFYGDNSRSEGADFTQGRFSVKHILTQKAFHLVISPVRTEDSATYYCAFKSAAATGGYRGYTDKLIFGKGTRVTVEP.

This clone was seen more than once but under ten times. This DNA's translation differs at residue 6 from TCRdb's protein, which comes from a much larger clone; a read error is likely, and the protein shown is translated from the DNA. This chain links TRDV1 with TRDJ1; D gene ambiguous. V was cut by 1 base and J by 3 bases, with 15 bases left in between. The CDR3 totals 16 residues. Germline CDR1 is TSWWSYY and CDR2 is QGS. DNA of the CDR3: TGTGCTCTTGGGGAACCTGTGCTAGGGAGGGCCGATAAACTCATCTTT. Translation gives CALGEPVLGRADKLIF.

In the case of this clone: The protein held in TCRdb is that of a much larger clone and does not match this DNA's translation at residue 14, likely because of a read error; the protein shown is translated from the DNA. No call exists for the J gene, whereas the V gene is TRDV2; no DNA check was done on the table's D call, TRDD3. The CDR3 consists of 15 residues. Germline CDR1 GEAIGNYY, CDR2 EKD. CDR3 residues: CACDPGDQYTDKLTF. In DNA form, the CDR3 reads TGTGCCTGTGATCCTGGGGATCAGTACACCGATAAACTCACCTTT.

A note on this clone: The protein given by TCRdb reflects a much larger clone and differs at residue 6 from this DNA's translation, likely from a read error; the protein shown is the DNA's translation. The V call is TRDV2, the J call TRDJ1, with TRDD3 identical over 10 bases. The J gene, left out of TCRdb, was set here by checking the DNA against germline. The CDR3 is 17 amino acids. V gave up 1 base and J gave up 0 bases; unmatched junction bases: 7. Germline V lookup: CDR1 GEAIGNYY, CDR2 EKD. The CDR3 protein is CACDTRGDTEDTDKLIF. The CDR3 DNA reads TGTGCCTGTGACACTCGGGGGGATACGGAAGACACCGATAAACTCATCTTT.

Points on this clone: A far larger clone lies a single base away; this is likely a read error. This same CDR3 is encoded by further DNA sequences in the sample. V usage is TRDV3 and J usage is TRDJ1; no reliable D call. Trimming removed 2 bases from V and 0 bases from J, with 10 bases in between. The CDR3 extends over 13 amino acids. CDR1 TVYSNPD and CDR2 GDNSRS come from the germline V gene (reference sequence). This chain's CDR3 is CAFSGEYTDKLIF. The CDR3 DNA is TGTGCCTTTTCTGGAGAATACACCGATAAACTCATCTTT.

Details on this clone: TCRdb assigns this DNA the protein of a much larger clone, which departs from its translation at residue 12; this likely reflects a read error, and the protein shown comes from translating the DNA. The rearrangement joins TRDV1 to TRDJ1; no definite D call. Germline V gene sequence: CDR1 TSWWSYY, CDR2 QGS. CDR3 length: 14 residues. CDR3 in amino acids: CALGGAPLTDKPIF. In DNA, the CDR3 is TGTGCTCTTGGTGGTGCCCCACTAACCGATAAACCCATCTTT.